The rows below give T cell receptor beta chains drawn from one sample of a study of CDR3 diversity in severe acne. TCRdb fed the PCR reads into MiXCR, producing one record per CDR3 protein. The table includes approximately 90,000 distinct CDR3 sequences, around 50% detected once. Sequenced material: blood. The receptor source for this set is a male donor with severe acne vulgaris. CDR3s include the opening cysteine and the closing phenylalanine or tryptophan. The D gene is left open where the match is weak. Size is stated for part of the rows, as once, few or many counts, or as a class when the clone is expanded.

j_gene: TRBJ1-2
d_gene: -
v_gene: TRBV29-1
abundance: few
CDR3aa: CSVVRGDLGYTF
CDR3nt: TGCAGCGTTGTGAGAGGAGATCTTGGCTACACCTTC

j_gene: TRBJ2-1
d_gene: TRBD1
v_gene: TRBV24-1
abundance: many
CDR3aa: CATSDYSGTGDQRESSYNEQFF
CDR3nt: TGTGCCACCAGTGATTACTCCGGGACAGGGGACCAGCGGGAGAGCTCCTACAATGAGCAGTTCTTC

j_gene: TRBJ1-1
d_gene: TRBD1
v_gene: TRBV7-8
abundance: few
CDR3aa: CASSLGGQGDTEAFF
CDR3nt: TGTGCCAGCAGCTTAGGAGGACAGGGGGACACTGAAGCTTTCTTT

j_gene: TRBJ1-1
d_gene: -
v_gene: TRBV5-1
abundance: many
CDR3aa: CASSNGADWRDTEAFF
CDR3nt: TGCGCCAGCAGCAATGGAGCGGATTGGAGGGACACTGAAGCTTTCTTT

j_gene: TRBJ2-7
d_gene: -
v_gene: TRBV29-1
abundance: -
CDR3aa: CSVDTGTYEQYF
CDR3nt: TGCAGCGTGGATACAGGGACCTACGAGCAGTACTTC

j_gene: TRBJ2-7
d_gene: TRBD1
v_gene: TRBV7-6
abundance: -
CDR3aa: CASSRTGTGSYEQYF
CDR3nt: TGTGCCAGCAGCCGAACCGGGACAGGGTCCTACGAGCAGTACTTC

j_gene: TRBJ2-7
d_gene: -
v_gene: TRBV13
abundance: many
CDR3aa: CASSLGIGQGYYEQYF
CDR3nt: TGTGCCAGCAGCTTAGGGATAGGGCAGGGCTACTACGAGCAGTACTTC

j_gene: TRBJ1-3
d_gene: -
v_gene: TRBV7-2
abundance: -
CDR3aa: CASSLPVTGNTIYF
CDR3nt: TGTGCCAGCAGCTTACCAGTTACTGGAAACACCATATATTTT

j_gene: TRBJ1-1
d_gene: TRBD1
v_gene: TRBV7-2
abundance: -
CDR3aa: CASSATGQGRAEAFF
CDR3nt: TGTGCCAGCAGCGCAACAGGACAGGGGAGGGCTGAAGCTTTCTTT

j_gene: TRBJ2-2
d_gene: TRBD1
v_gene: TRBV13
abundance: -
CDR3aa: CASSLGMKDRGRTINTGELFF
CDR3nt: TGTGCCAGCAGCTTAGGGATGAAGGACAGGGGGCGCACAATCAACACCGGGGAGCTGTTTTTT

j_gene: TRBJ2-5
d_gene: -
v_gene: TRBV14
abundance: many
CDR3aa: CASSRVRRRPQETQYF
CDR3nt: TGTGCCAGCAGCCGAGTTCGGAGACGGCCCCAAGAGACCCAGTACTTC

j_gene: TRBJ2-3
d_gene: -
v_gene: TRBV20-1
abundance: many
CDR3aa: CSAPKQGVADTQYF
CDR3nt: TGCAGTGCCCCGAAACAGGGCGTCGCAGATACGCAGTATTTT

j_gene: TRBJ1-1
d_gene: -
v_gene: TRBV20-1
abundance: many
CDR3aa: CSAPGRGLGTEAFF
CDR3nt: TGCAGTGCGCCGGGACGGGGTTTAGGAACTGAAGCTTTCTTT

j_gene: TRBJ1-6
d_gene: -
v_gene: TRBV2
abundance: -
CDR3aa: CASSEVGSPLHF
CDR3nt: TGTGCCAGCAGTGAAGTTGGATCACCCCTCCACTTT

j_gene: TRBJ2-7
d_gene: -
v_gene: TRBV10-3
abundance: -
CDR3aa: CAIRLPEGPRGEQYF
CDR3nt: TGTGCCATCCGGCTCCCGGAGGGCCCCCGGGGCGAGCAGTACTTC

j_gene: TRBJ2-7
d_gene: TRBD2
v_gene: TRBV29-1
abundance: -
CDR3aa: CSVDGGRQGSYEQYF
CDR3nt: TGCAGCGTTGATGGCGGGAGACAAGGGTCCTACGAGCAGTACTTC

j_gene: TRBJ2-7
d_gene: -
v_gene: TRBV20-1
abundance: once
CDR3aa: CSAAKRGETYEQYF
CDR3nt: TGCAGTGCGGCTAAAAGGGGGGAGACCTACGAGCAGTACTTC

j_gene: TRBJ2-1
d_gene: -
v_gene: TRBV4-1
abundance: -
CDR3aa: CASSQPTLGSYNEQFF
CDR3nt: TGCGCCAGCAGCCAACCGACCCTGGGGTCCTACAATGAGCAGTTCTTC

j_gene: TRBJ1-5
d_gene: -
v_gene: TRBV10-3
abundance: -
CDR3aa: CAISSSGGSNQPQHF
CDR3nt: TGTGCCATCAGCAGCTCCGGGGGCAGCAATCAGCCCCAGCATTTT

j_gene: TRBJ1-1
d_gene: TRBD1
v_gene: TRBV25-1
abundance: -
CDR3aa: CASSDPGGNTEAFF
CDR3nt: TGTGCCAGCAGTGACCCAGGGGGGAACACTGAAGCTTTCTTT

j_gene: TRBJ2-2
d_gene: TRBD1
v_gene: TRBV5-1
abundance: -
CDR3aa: CASSLVDRGLGANVTGELFF
CDR3nt: TGCGCCAGCAGCTTGGTAGACAGGGGGCTTGGGGCCAACGTCACCGGGGAGCTGTTTTTT

j_gene: TRBJ1-3
d_gene: -
v_gene: TRBV9
abundance: few
CDR3aa: CASSVAYRSSGNTIYF
CDR3nt: TGTGCCAGCAGCGTAGCTTACCGCAGCTCTGGAAACACCATATATTTT

j_gene: TRBJ2-7
d_gene: TRBD2
v_gene: TRBV7-2
abundance: -
CDR3aa: CASSPGGVYGYEQYF
CDR3nt: TGTGCCAGCAGCCCCGGGGGGGTCTATGGCTACGAGCAGTACTTC

j_gene: TRBJ1-3
d_gene: -
v_gene: TRBV19
abundance: -
CDR3aa: CASSPGRSGNTIYF
CDR3nt: TGTGCCAGCAGCCCGGGACGCTCTGGAAACACCATATATTTT